These 8 T cell receptor beta chains came from one sample sequenced in a study of beta chain features in type 1 diabetes listed by TCRdb under 2018. The library came from the immunoSEQ multiplex PCR assay. The entire isolated RNA was reverse transcribed using the High Capacity cDNA Reverse Transcription Kit, and thus expressed TCRB transcripts were sequenced. TCRdb limited this immuneACCESS table to in-frame rearrangements with V and J called. A share of clones is missing; checked studies link under half to unresolved V genes, and the rest is unexplained. The table for this sample lists around 300,000 clones; approximately 15% of them were counted only once. The ten most abundant clones make up more than 6.5% of the sample. Specimen: central memory CD4+ T cells from blood. These receptors all come from a man aged 25 to 45 in good health.

This chain uses TRBV15 with TRBJ1-6; D not resolved. V was clipped by 1 base and J by 7 bases, with 5 bases between them. Germline-derived CDR1 and CDR2 are LNHNV and YYDKDF (reference sequence). The CDR3 is 13 amino acids. The CDR3 is CATSRGPNSPLHF. Here the CDR3 DNA reads TGTGCCACCAGCAGAGGCCCAAATTCACCCCTCCACTTT.

This chain links TRBV18 with TRBJ2-5, with D unresolved. The CDR3 covers 12 residues. Germline-derived CDR1 and CDR2 are KGHSH and LQKENI. Trimming cost V 3 bases and J 4 bases, with 6 bases left between them. Here the CDR3 reads CASSPGAETQYF. CDR3 bases: TGTGCCAGCTCACCTGGTGCAGAGACCCAGTACTTC.

This clone was picked up a small number of times. This chain links TRBV11-2 with TRBJ2-1; 10 nucleotides match TRBD2. This CDR3 region has 14 residues. The J segment lost 9 bases and the V segment lost 1 base, leaving 3 bases of the junction unmatched. Germline V lookup: CDR1 SGHAT, CDR2 FQNNGV. CDR3 in DNA: TGTGCCAGCAGCTTAGGGCTAGCGGGAGCTGAGCAGTTCTTC. Protein: CASSLGLAGAEQFF.

This clone was counted between two and nine times. This chain joins TRBV7-9 and TRBJ1-3, with 8 bases identical to TRBD1. The length of the CDR3 is 14 residues. Losses at the gene ends were 5 bases for V and 4 bases for J; bases not matched to a gene: 4. Looked up from germline, CDR1 is SEHNR and CDR2 is FQNEAQ (reference sequence). CDR3 DNA sequence: TGTGCCAGCAGCCAGGGGGCGGAAGGAAACACCATATATTTT. This sequence encodes CASSQGAEGNTIYF. The whole variable domain, remainder taken from reference TRBV7-9 and TRBJ1-3, is DTGVSQNPRHKITKRGQNVTFRCDPISEHNRLYWYRQTLGQGPEFLTYFQNEAQLEKSRLLSDRFSAERPKGSFSTLEIQRTEQGDSAMYLCASSQGAEGNTIYFGEGSWLTVV.

This clone has only a few counts. This chain uses TRBV25-1 with TRBJ1-1; no clear D. This CDR3 is 13 amino acids long. V dropped 6 bases and J dropped 2 bases, with 10 bases sitting between them. Germline CDR1 is MGHDK and CDR2 is SYGVNS. CDR3 DNA sequence: TGTGCCAGCAGCCGTACTGAAAACACTGAAGCTTTCTTT. It codes for CASSRTENTEAFF.

This chain joins TRBV7-2 and TRBJ1-2; 9 nucleotides agree with TRBD1. V lost 4 bases, J lost 7 bases, and 4 bases stayed unmatched. The V gene's germline CDR1 is SGHTA and CDR2 FQGNSA. This CDR3 spans 13 amino acids. The CDR3 sequence is CASSSGTGTGYTF. In nucleotides, the CDR3 is TGTGCCAGCAGCTCTGGGACAGGGACTGGCTACACCTTC.

This clone was seen a few times. The V and J genes are TRBV19 and TRBJ1-3, with D unresolved. The germline gives CDR1 LNHDA, CDR2 SQIVND (reference sequence). This CDR3 has 15 residues. V lost 3 bases and J 0 bases, leaving 9 bases between the germline ends. The CDR3 DNA reads as TGTGCCAGTAGTATCGGCTACCTCTCTGGAAACACCATATATTTT. This gives the protein CASSIGYLSGNTIYF.

The chain joins TRBV9 to TRBJ1-2; possible D gene TRBD1, 6 bases. CDR1 is SGDLS, CDR2 YYNGEE, per germline. This CDR3 is built from 14 residues. Trimming cost V 5 bases and J 7 bases, with 18 bases left between them. The CDR3 spells CASRSKQGGAGYTF. The CDR3 nucleotides are TGTGCCAGCAGGTCCAAACAGGGTGGTGCTGGCTACACCTTC. Full variable domain (rest looked up from reference TRBV9 and TRBJ1-2): DSGVTQTPKHLITATGQRVTLRCSPRSGDLSVYWYQQSLDQGLQFLIQYYNGEERAKGNILERFSAQQFPDLHSELNLSSLELGDSALYFCASRSKQGGAGYTFGSGTRLTVV.